Included here is one TCR beta chain sequence, with context. Its antigen remains unknown. Losses at the gene ends were 3 bases for V and 4 bases for J; bases not matched to a gene: 9. Looked up from germline, CDR1 is LNHNV and CDR2 is YYDKDF (reference sequence). The CDR3 loop spans 16 amino acids. The data were taken from a study of cytomegalovirus exposure and HLA in healthy donors. Study-level findings and limits: Earlier analysis found most TCR beta V segments productive about 90% or about 30% of the time.

This PCR relied on a set of 60 Vbeta primers and 13 Jbeta primers. This table comes from immunoSEQ multiplex PCR, and its TCRdb copy is limited to in-frame clones, with some not included. The table has roughly 150,000 clones, approximately 81% seen once; the top ten hold approximately 2.4%. This clonotype was sampled from a male donor in good health and CMV-seronegative. The specimen was PBMCs. V gene TRBV15 combines with J gene TRBJ1-1, with 9 bases fitting TRBD1. This CDR3 reads CATSSPGTGFGTEAFF. The CDR3 bases are TGTGCCACCAGCAGTCCCGGGACAGGGTTCGGCACTGAAGCTTTCTTT.